The 23 T cell receptor beta chains given below trace back to one sample, sequenced in a study of cytomegalovirus exposure and HLA in healthy donors. With 60 Vbeta and 13 Jbeta primers, the PCR was carried out. Data came from immunoSEQ multiplex PCR; TCRdb stores just in-frame clones and leaves some out. In the table there are roughly 80,000 clones, roughly four fifths of which are singletons. The sample consisted of PBMCs. The receptors come from a woman between 50 and 59 years old in good health and CMV-seropositive.

The gene calls are TRBV30 and TRBJ2-1; 9 bases match TRBD2. This CDR3 is built from 14 residues. V dropped 0 bases and J dropped 7; count of bases not matched to a gene: 4. Germline lookup yields CDR1 GTSNPN and CDR2 SVGIG (reference sequence). The CDR3 DNA sequence: TGTGCCTGGAGTGTGTTAGCGGGAGAAAATGAGCAGTTCTTC. This gives the protein CAWSVLAGENEQFF.

The rearrangement joins TRBV5-4 to TRBJ2-1, with 10 bases matching TRBD2. The trim removed 3 bases at V and 0 bases at J, leaving 6 bases unmatched. The CDR3 consists of 17 residues. Germline CDR1 and CDR2: SGHNT and YYREEE (reference sequence). CDR3 residues: CASSYGTSAISYNEQFF. CDR3 DNA sequence: TGTGCCAGCAGCTACGGGACTAGCGCAATCTCCTACAATGAGCAGTTCTTC.

This chain links TRBV4-2 with TRBJ2-1, with 8 bases identical to TRBD2. Germline V gene sequence: CDR1 LGHNA, CDR2 YNFKEQ. The ends lost 0 bases at V and 5 bases at J; junction bases unmatched: 6. The length of the CDR3 is 16 residues. The CDR3 DNA reads as TGTGCCAGCAGCCAAGAGGTCTCTAGCGGGCACAATGAGCAGTTCTTC. Its protein is CASSQEVSSGHNEQFF.

The V call is TRBV5-1, the J call TRBJ2-1; no clear D. CDR1 is SGHRS, CDR2 YFSETQ, per germline. V lost 1 base and J 2 bases, leaving 4 bases between the germline ends. This CDR3 region has 13 residues. The CDR3 coding sequence is TGCGCCAGCAGCTTGACTACCTACAATGAGCAGTTCTTC. Translation: CASSLTTYNEQFF.

The chain couples TRBV7-6 to TRBJ2-2; weak D call: TRBD2 (5 bases). V was trimmed by 5 bases and J by 8 bases, leaving 15 bases between them. The CDR3 runs to 14 residues. Germline V gene lookup returns CDR1 SGHVS and CDR2 FNYEAQ. The CDR3 DNA sequence: TGTGCCAGCAGCGACGGGATCCTAGGAGGGGAGCTGTTTTTT. Protein sequence: CASSDGILGGELFF.

The chain links TRBV11-3 to TRBJ2-7; 7 bases are shared with TRBD2. This CDR3 region has 14 residues. The V and J ends lost 4 bases and 7 bases, in that order; junction bases with no gene match: 10. Per the germline V gene, CDR1 is SGHNT and CDR2 is YENEEA. The CDR3 spells CASSSREDRGEQYF. The CDR3 DNA reads as TGTGCCAGCAGCTCCCGGGAGGACCGGGGAGAGCAGTACTTC.

V is TRBV25-1 and J is TRBJ2-4, with TRBD1 identical over 7 bases. The CDR3 totals 15 residues. V was pared by 4 bases and J by 6 bases, with 9 bases of the junction left unmatched. The V gene's germline CDR1 is MGHDK and CDR2 SYGVNS. The CDR3 here is CASSGFSGQRNIQYF. As DNA, the CDR3 is TGTGCCAGCAGTGGCTTCTCGGGACAGAGAAACATTCAGTACTTC.

CDR3 region: CASSYTRQGETQYF. CDR3 nucleotides: TGTGCCAGCAGTTACACGCGACAGGGAGAGACCCAGTACTTC. This chain links TRBV6-5 with TRBJ2-5; 7 bases map to TRBD1. V was clipped by 2 bases and J by 4 bases; unmatched bases: 4. This CDR3 has 14 residues. Per germline, CDR1 MNHEY and CDR2 SVGAGI.

The CDR3 DNA is TGTGCCAGCAGCGTATCACTAGCCTCACAGCAGTACTTC. This gives the protein CASSVSLASQQYF. This chain links TRBV9 with TRBJ2-7; D may be TRBD2 (6 bases). The germline gives CDR1 SGDLS, CDR2 YYNGEE. The CDR3 sequence is 13 residues long. Trimming took off 1 base at V and 8 bases at J, with 13 bases between the two ends.

This chain connects TRBV19 to TRBJ1-1, with D possibly TRBD1 on 6 matching bases. The CDR3 is 14 amino acids. V was cut by 6 bases and J by 8 bases, with 19 bases left in between. The germline gives CDR1 LNHDA, CDR2 SQIVND (reference sequence). The DNA for the CDR3 is TGTGCCAGTAGGGTAGAACAGGGCTACCGGGAAGCTTTCTTT. Translating it yields CASRVEQGYREAFF.

This clone has only a few counts. The CDR3: CASTRDSLTYEQYF. The CDR3 coding sequence is TGTGCCAGCACCCGGGACAGTCTAACCTACGAGCAGTACTTC. This chain links TRBV6-5 with TRBJ2-7; 7 bases agree with TRBD1. The CDR3 spans 14 residues. V dropped 7 bases and J dropped 2; count of bases not matched to a gene: 8. The germline CDR1 and CDR2 sequences are MNHEY and SVGAGI.

CDR3 sequence reads: CASSLWTGRDTEAFF. The CDR3 DNA reads TGTGCCAGCAGCCTGTGGACAGGGCGGGACACTGAAGCTTTCTTT. The chain combines TRBV7-9 with TRBJ1-1; 8 nucleotides agree with TRBD1. Trimming at V came to 5 bases and at J to 3 bases, leaving 8 bases not matched to a gene. This CDR3 contains 15 residues. The germline V gene has CDR1 SEHNR and CDR2 FQNEAQ (reference sequence). The full variable domain, with the rest looked up from reference TRBV7-9 and TRBJ1-1, is DTGVSQNPRHKITKRGQNVTFRCDPISEHNRLYWYRQTLGQGPEFLTYFQNEAQLEKSRLLSDRFSAERPKGSFSTLEIQRTEQGDSAMYLCASSLWTGRDTEAFFGQGTRLTVV.

This clone was counted once. This sequence joins TRBV7-9 and TRBJ1-1, with D unresolved. V was clipped by 5 bases and J by 4 bases, with 8 bases between them. Germline V gives CDR1 SEHNR, CDR2 FQNEAQ (reference sequence). This CDR3 spans 12 amino acids. In nucleotides, the CDR3 is TGTGCCAGCAGCGATACTACCACTGAAGCTTTCTTT. Protein: CASSDTTTEAFF.

This chain joins TRBV30 and TRBJ1-1; no reliable D call. V was cut by 0 bases and J by 6 bases, with 11 bases left in between. The CDR3 sequence is 13 residues long. The germline V gene encodes CDR1 GTSNPN and CDR2 SVGIG (reference sequence). The CDR3 nucleotides are TGTGCCTGGAGTGTACAATTGGGAGCTGAAGCTTTCTTT. Translation: CAWSVQLGAEAFF.

This sequence joins TRBV4-2 and TRBJ1-2, with D possibly being TRBD1 (5 bases). This CDR3 region has 16 residues. Germline V lookup: CDR1 LGHNA, CDR2 YNFKEQ. The V end lost 0 bases, the J end lost 6 bases, and 17 bases lay between the germline ends. The CDR3 spells CASSQDPAVTVDGYTF. CDR3 nucleotide sequence: TGTGCCAGCAGCCAAGATCCCGCAGTGACAGTCGATGGCTACACCTTC.

The rearrangement uses TRBV15 and TRBJ2-2, with D maybe TRBD1 (6 bases). CDR1 and CDR2 from the germline V gene are LNHNV and YYDKDF (reference sequence). The V end was cut by 3 bases, the J end by 6 bases, with 17 bases between. This CDR3 has 16 residues. CDR3 region: CATSRGARGRSGELFF. In DNA, the CDR3 is TGTGCCACCAGCAGGGGAGCCAGGGGAAGATCCGGGGAGCTGTTTTTT.

The rearrangement uses TRBV5-1 and TRBJ2-5; 10 bases fit TRBD2. Matching the DNA end better, TRBJ2-7 makes the J call doubtful. The CDR3 covers 16 residues. Per the germline V gene, CDR1 is SGHRS and CDR2 is YFSETQ. CDR3 sequence: CASSPRTSGTSYEQYF. Here the CDR3 DNA reads TGCGCCAGCAGTCCCCGGACTAGCGGCACCTCCTACGAGCAGTACTTC.

This chain connects TRBV6-5 to TRBJ1-2; D might be TRBD1 (5 bases). V was pared by 5 bases and J by 8 bases, with 15 bases between. Germline V gene lookup returns CDR1 MNHEY and CDR2 SVGAGI. The length of the CDR3 is 13 residues. CDR3 loop: CASSLWGGRGYTF. The CDR3 region has the DNA TGTGCCAGCAGTCTTTGGGGGGGTCGGGGCTACACCTTC.

The chain joins TRBV7-9 to TRBJ2-1; D gene ambiguous. This CDR3 is built from 15 residues. The germline V gene encodes CDR1 SEHNR and CDR2 FQNEAQ (reference sequence). V lost 4 bases and J 2 bases, leaving 12 bases between the germline ends. The DNA of the CDR3 is TGTGCCAGCAGCTCTAGTGGTAGTCCCTACAATGAGCAGTTCTTC. Residues: CASSSSGSPYNEQFF.

This chain joins TRBV27 and TRBJ2-1, with 7 bases identical to TRBD2. V shed 3 bases and J 2 bases; nucleotides not matched to a gene: 1. CDR3 size: 14 residues. Germline assignment: CDR1 MNHEY and CDR2 SMNVEV (reference sequence). The CDR3 bases are TGTGCCAGCAGTTTCGGGAGGACCTACAATGAGCAGTTCTTC. Its translation is CASSFGRTYNEQFF.

J is TRBJ2-1 and V is TRBV30, with TRBD2 matching over 13 bases. From germline, CDR1 is GTSNPN and CDR2 SVGIG (reference sequence). Germline trimming cut 8 bases from V and 10 bases from J; bases unmatched to any gene: 8. The CDR3 covers 13 residues. The CDR3 DNA is TGTGCCCAAGGACTAGCGGGAGTTGGGGAGCAGTTCTTC. Translating gives CAQGLAGVGEQFF.

The chain has TRBV5-4 and TRBJ2-7; possible D gene TRBD1, 6 bases. The CDR3 length is 13 residues. Germline loops: CDR1 SGHNT, CDR2 YYREEE (reference sequence). The V gene lost 4 bases and the J gene lost 3 bases, with 11 bases spanning the gap. The CDR3 is CASSPGTLYEQYF. The CDR3 nucleotides are TGTGCCAGCAGCCCCGGGACACTCTACGAGCAGTACTTC.

The V and J genes are TRBV2 and TRBJ2-2; 14 nucleotides align to TRBD2. V shed 7 bases, J shed 5 bases, and the junction held 6 bases outside the gene matches. The germline V gene has CDR1 SNHLY and CDR2 FYNNEI. The CDR3 has 16 residues. The CDR3 DNA follows: TGTGCCAGCACCGGGACTAGCGGGAGAAGAACCGGGGAGCTGTTTTTT. It is translated as CASTGTSGRRTGELFF.